This T cell receptor beta chain derives from a study of Graves' ophthalmopathy and Graves' hyperthyroidism. Broader study findings: Blood was where most expanded thyroid clonotypes above 0.001 frequency also turned up. Cross-validated, the 13-signature model showed 87.88%/81.08% sensitivity/specificity, and 80%/75% in the test set.

There are 16 residues in the CDR3. With V trimmed by 4 bases and J by 4 bases, 6 bases remained unmatched. Germline V gene sequence: CDR1 MNHEY, CDR2 SVGAGI. RNA transcripts served as template for amplifying TCR beta CDR3 sequences. Investigators did first-round RT-PCR with HTBI primers, then second-round multiplex PCR. In TCRdb, the multiplex PCR reads were re-called with MiXCR into one record per CDR3 protein. The profile shows 210,000 or so distinct CDR3 sequences, around 28% of them singletons. This clonotype was found many times. The antigen remains unidentified. The sequenced material came from peripheral blood. The rearrangement links TRBV6-5 to TRBJ2-3; 12 nucleotides agree with TRBD2. This clonotype was obtained from a man aged 50 to 60 with Graves' ophthalmopathy. The CDR3 sequence: CASSSTSGSGADTQYF. The DNA of the CDR3 is TGTGCCAGCAGTTCGACTAGCGGGAGTGGGGCAGATACGCAGTATTTT.